This note documents a single T cell receptor beta chain sequence. Only in-frame clones appear in the TCRdb table, and some are missing; sequencing was by immunoSEQ multiplex PCR. The repertoire holds about 190,000 clones, with around 76% as singletons. This record belongs to a study of blood T cell repertoires in COVID-19. The CDR3 has 14 amino acids. CDR1 is SGHRS, CDR2 YFSETQ, per germline. The J segment lost 8 bases and the V segment lost 4 bases, leaving 8 bases of the junction unmatched. The V gene is TRBV5-1, the J gene TRBJ1-2; 10 nucleotides match TRBD1. Sequencing input: PBMCs or T cells enriched from blood (not recorded which). This sequence originates from a woman in her 50s with acute COVID-19. The CDR3 spells CASSQLGTGDGYTF. In DNA form, the CDR3 reads TGCGCCAGCAGCCAACTAGGGACAGGGGACGGCTACACCTTC.